What follows are 8 T cell receptor beta chains derived from one specimen sequenced in a study of identical twins. TCRdb ran MiXCR on the 5' RACE reads and lists one entry per CDR3 protein. The sample holds approximately 300,000 distinct CDR3 sequences, just under 9.5% seen once. These data are also associated with another study on yellow fever vaccine responses in identical twins.

The material sequenced was CD8+ T cells sorted from blood. The receptor source for this set is a young woman in good health.

This clonotype was observed a handful of times. The chain has TRBV11-1 and TRBJ2-7; D tentatively reads TRBD1 or TRBD2 (6 bases each). The CDR3 has 18 amino acids. V shed 5 bases and J shed 5 bases, with 28 bases lying between them. Looked up from germline, CDR1 is SGHAT and CDR2 is FQDESV (reference sequence). The CDR3 protein is CASSPGAEWGAVPHEQYF. The CDR3 coding sequence is TGTGCCAGCAGCCCCGGGGCGGAGTGGGGGGCAGTACCCCACGAGCAGTACTTC.

This clonotype was counted many times. This sequence joins TRBV7-9 and TRBJ2-2; the D call may be TRBD1 or TRBD2 (5 bases each). Germline CDR1 is SEHNR and CDR2 is FQNEAQ (reference sequence). The V end was cut by 5 bases, the J end by 2 bases, with 15 bases between. The CDR3 is made up of 16 amino acids. The CDR3 region has the DNA TGTGCCAGCAGCCTGCCCGGGACGGCAAACACCGGGGAGCTGTTTTTT. Translation gives CASSLPGTANTGELFF. Together with reference TRBV7-9 and TRBJ2-2, the CDR3 gives the full variable domain: DTGVSQNPRHKITKRGQNVTFRCDPISEHNRLYWYRQTLGQGPEFLTYFQNEAQLEKSRLLSDRFSAERPKGSFSTLEIQRTEQGDSAMYLCASSLPGTANTGELFFGEGSRLTVL.

The rearrangement joins TRBV4-3 to TRBJ2-7, with D perhaps TRBD2 (6 bases). The CDR3 contains 15 residues. V was clipped by 0 bases and J by 0 bases, with 9 bases between them. The V gene's germline CDR1 is LGHNA and CDR2 YSLEER. In nucleotides, the CDR3 is TGCGCCAGCAGCCAAGATCGCGGGGACTCCTACGAGCAGTACTTC. It encodes CASSQDRGDSYEQYF.

This clonotype has just a few counts. The chain uses TRBV28 and TRBJ2-3, with D possibly TRBD2 on 5 matching bases. V lost 2 bases and J lost 2, with 8 bases in between. Germline CDR1 is MDHEN and CDR2 is SYDVKM. This CDR3 spans 14 amino acids. CDR3: CASSLTRITDTQYF. CDR3 sequence (DNA): TGTGCCAGCAGTTTAACTAGGATCACAGATACGCAGTATTTT.

This chain connects TRBV4-3 to TRBJ2-1; 10 bases agree with TRBD2. Trimming took 1 base from V and 8 from J; bases not matched to a gene: 5. The CDR3 length is 15 residues. Germline CDR1 reads LGHNA; CDR2 reads YSLEER. CDR3 DNA sequence: TGCGCCAGCAGCCAAGCTAGCGGGAGATACCATGAGCAGTTCTTC. This translates into CASSQASGRYHEQFF.

The sample holds many counts of this clonotype. The CDR3 sequence is CASSLRTGELRELFF. CDR3 DNA sequence: TGTGCCAGCAGCCTTAGGACAGGGGAGTTAAGGGAGCTGTTTTTT. The rearrangement uses TRBV7-8 and TRBJ2-2, with TRBD1 identical over 9 bases. This CDR3 is built from 15 residues. The J segment lost 9 bases and the V segment lost 5 bases, leaving 10 bases of the junction unmatched. Germline CDR1 is SGHVS and CDR2 is FQNEAQ.

About this clonotype itself: A much larger clone differs from this one at a single base, so this may be a read error. This chain uses TRBV5-6 with TRBJ2-7; D not certain. CDR3 length: 12 amino acids. V lost 2 bases, J lost 0 bases, and 3 bases lay in between. CDR1 and CDR2 (germline): SGHDT, YYEEEE. CDR3 sequence (DNA): TGTGCCAGCAGCTTTCTCTCCTACGAGCAGTACTTC. It yields the protein CASSFLSYEQYF.

This sequence joins TRBV3-1 and TRBJ2-1, with unresolved D. Per the germline V gene, CDR1 is LGHDT and CDR2 is YNNKEL (reference sequence). The V gene lost 1 base and the J gene lost 8 bases, with 6 bases spanning the gap. This CDR3 is built from 12 residues. The CDR3 coding sequence is TGTGCCAGCAGCCAAGCTCATGATGAGCAGTTCTTC. As protein: CASSQAHDEQFF.